This passage covers 31 T cell receptor beta chains from one sample sequenced in a study of PD-1 blockade in classical Hodgkin lymphoma. Sequencing used immunoSEQ multiplex PCR; TCRdb keeps in-frame clones, though not all of them. Here the sample spans approximately 50,000 clones, approximately 90% being singletons. After autologous stem cell transplantation all patients relapsed, and prior brentuximab vedotin exposure differed between cohorts. Sequenced here: peripheral blood mononuclear cells (PBMCs), sampled before the second cycle of nivolumab. These receptors were obtained from a human donor with classical Hodgkin lymphoma.

The chain carries TRBV5-1 and TRBJ1-4; possibly TRBD1 for D (5 bases). Per the germline V gene, CDR1 is SGHRS and CDR2 is YFSETQ. This CDR3 contains 14 residues. Trimming took off 0 bases at V and 4 bases at J, with 7 bases between the two ends. The CDR3: CASSLEGVNEKLFF. CDR3 nucleotides: TGCGCCAGCAGCTTGGAAGGGGTTAATGAAAAACTGTTTTTT.

J is TRBJ2-1 and V is TRBV7-3; D may be TRBD2 (6 bases). Trimming stripped 5 bases from V and 7 bases from J, with 9 bases between. The CDR3 is made up of 12 amino acids. The germline V gene encodes CDR1 SGHTA and CDR2 FQGTGA. CDR3 loop: CASSPGVNEQFF. The CDR3 DNA follows: TGTGCCAGCAGCCCGGGAGTGAATGAGCAGTTCTTC.

The chain joins TRBV7-8 to TRBJ1-5; 8 nucleotides match TRBD1. The length of the CDR3 is 12 residues. V gave up 10 bases and J gave up 6 bases; unmatched junction bases: 5. Germline CDR1 and CDR2: SGHVS and FQNEAQ. The CDR3 is CATGGAGQPQHF. The CDR3 coding sequence is TGTGCCACAGGGGGCGCAGGTCAGCCCCAGCATTTT.

V gene TRBV27 combines with J gene TRBJ2-5, with D perhaps assigned TRBD1 or TRBD2 (5 bases each). Near its end, the DNA agrees better with TRBJ2-7, so the J call may be wrong. Germline V gene data show CDR1 as MNHEY and CDR2 as SMNVEV (reference sequence). This CDR3 has 15 residues. The CDR3 DNA follows: TGTGCCAGCAGTTGGGACCCGGAAGCCCGCTACGAGCAGTACTTC. It translates to CASSWDPEARYEQYF.

This clone was seen a single time. This chain connects TRBV5-1 to TRBJ2-7; D is possibly TRBD1 (5 bases). Trimming removed 4 bases at V and 2 bases at J, with 7 bases between. This CDR3 has 12 amino acids. The germline V gene has CDR1 SGHRS and CDR2 YFSETQ. CDR3 nucleotides: TGCGCCAGCAGCGACAGTGCCTACGAGCAGTACTTC. Protein: CASSDSAYEQYF. Looking up the rest from reference TRBV5-1 and TRBJ2-7 gives the full variable domain: KAGVTQTPRYLIKTRGQQVTLSCSPISGHRSVSWYQQTPGQGLQFLFEYFSETQRNKGNFPGRFSGRQFSNSRSEMNVSTLELGDSALYLCASSDSAYEQYFGPGTRLTVT.

The V and J genes are TRBV4-1 and TRBJ2-7, with D possibly being TRBD1 or TRBD2 (5 bases each). The CDR3 spans 12 residues. The germline gives CDR1 MGHRA, CDR2 YSYEKL. V lost 2 bases to trimming and J lost 5 bases, with 7 bases between them. The DNA of the CDR3 is TGCGCCAGCAGCCAACAGGGACACGAGCAGTACTTC. Residues: CASSQQGHEQYF.

The J gene is TRBJ2-7, the V gene TRBV6-5, with D perhaps matching TRBD2 (5 bases). V lost 11 bases, J lost 1 base, and 18 bases lay in between. The V gene's germline CDR1 is MNHEY and CDR2 SVGAGI. The CDR3 loop spans 14 amino acids. The CDR3 sequence is CASQLGVGSYEQYF. DNA of the CDR3: TGTGCCTCTCAGCTCGGGGTTGGGTCCTACGAGCAGTACTTC.

CDR3 in amino acids: CASREPTGGNSPLHF. CDR3 nucleotide sequence: TGCGCCAGCAGAGAACCGACAGGAGGAAATTCACCCCTCCACTTT. The chain combines TRBV5-1 with TRBJ1-6, with a tentative D call TRBD1 (6 bases). Germline lookup yields CDR1 SGHRS and CDR2 YFSETQ. This CDR3 is 15 amino acids long. V lost 5 bases and J 7 bases, leaving 16 bases between the germline ends.

A few counts support this clone. The CDR3 DNA reads TGCGCCAGCACCCCTGGGGGGGCACCTACCTACGAGCAGTACTTC. Translated, it gives CASTPGGAPTYEQYF. The chain has TRBV5-1 and TRBJ2-7; D possibly corresponds to TRBD2 (7 bases). The CDR3 is made up of 15 amino acids. The V end lost 6 bases, the J end lost 2 bases, and 18 bases lay between the germline ends. CDR1 is SGHRS and CDR2 is YFSETQ in the germline V gene.

CDR3 region: CAWNQGPNTEAFF. As DNA, the CDR3 is TGTGCCTGGAATCAGGGGCCGAACACTGAAGCTTTCTTT. This rearrangement joins TRBV30 to TRBJ1-1; D may be TRBD1 (6 bases). The CDR3 runs to 13 residues. CDR1 and CDR2 from the germline V gene are GTSNPN and SVGIG (reference sequence). V was trimmed by 4 bases and J by 1 base, leaving 10 bases between them.

CDR3 sequence: CASSQGEQGGSYEQYF. CDR3 nucleotide sequence: TGCGCCAGCAGCCAAGGGGAACAGGGGGGATCCTACGAGCAGTACTTC. The V and J genes are TRBV4-1 and TRBJ2-7; TRBD1 matches 8 bases. The CDR3 is 16 residues long. Germline-derived CDR1 and CDR2 are MGHRA and YSYEKL. V shed 1 base, J shed 1 base, and the junction held 6 bases outside the gene matches.

V is TRBV5-1 and J is TRBJ2-3; D gene uncertain. Per the germline V gene, CDR1 is SGHRS and CDR2 is YFSETQ. This CDR3 contains 15 residues. V was clipped by 4 bases and J by 0 bases, with 12 bases between them. CDR3 sequence reads: CASSPDGSSTDTQYF. CDR3 nucleotide sequence: TGCGCCAGCAGCCCGGACGGGTCTAGCACAGATACGCAGTATTTT. The entire variable domain, with the rest obtained from reference TRBV5-1 and TRBJ2-3, is as follows: KAGVTQTPRYLIKTRGQQVTLSCSPISGHRSVSWYQQTPGQGLQFLFEYFSETQRNKGNFPGRFSGRQFSNSRSEMNVSTLELGDSALYLCASSPDGSSTDTQYFGPGTRLTVL.

The CDR3 loop reads CASGTSGGALRSDTQYF. The CDR3 bases are TGTGCCAGCGGGACTAGCGGGGGGGCCCTTAGGTCAGATACGCAGTATTTT. The chain employs TRBV2 and TRBJ2-3; 16 positions agree with TRBD2. The CDR3 has 17 amino acids. V trimming: 8 bases; J trimming: 4 bases; junction bases outside the gene matches: 9. The germline V gene encodes CDR1 SNHLY and CDR2 FYNNEI.

The chain carries TRBV18 and TRBJ2-6; 7 bases line up with TRBD2. The CDR3 is 16 amino acids. CDR1 is KGHSH, CDR2 LQKENI, per germline. The V and J ends lost 7 bases and 0 bases, in that order; junction bases with no gene match: 6. As DNA, the CDR3 is TGTGCCAGCTACAAGGGACTAACCTCTGGGGCCAACGTCCTGACTTTC. It encodes CASYKGLTSGANVLTF. Combining the CDR3 with reference TRBV18 and TRBJ2-6 gives the whole variable domain NAGVMQNPRHLVRRRGQEARLRCSPMKGHSHVYWYRQLPEEGLKFMVYLQKENIIDESGMPKERFSAEFPKEGPSILRIQQVVRGDSAAYFCASYKGLTSGANVLTFGAGSRLTVL.

The chain combines TRBV6-5 with TRBJ1-1; 8 positions agree with TRBD1. Germline-derived CDR1 and CDR2 are MNHEY and SVGAGI. This CDR3 has 15 residues. V shed 10 bases, J shed 4 bases, and the junction held 14 bases outside the gene matches. The CDR3 sequence is CATKWQDRGSTEAFF. CDR3 coding DNA: TGTGCCACGAAATGGCAAGACAGGGGATCCACTGAAGCTTTCTTT.

In this sample, this clone turned up a few times. The chain links TRBV6-6 to TRBJ1-1, with 7 positions matching TRBD1. The length of the CDR3 is 14 residues. Germline-derived CDR1 and CDR2 are MNHNY and SVGAGI (reference sequence). Trimming took 6 bases from V and 4 from J; bases not matched to a gene: 8. The CDR3 is CASRGSTGATEAFF. The CDR3 region has the DNA TGTGCCAGCAGGGGGTCCACAGGGGCCACTGAAGCTTTCTTT.

The chain has TRBV5-1 and TRBJ2-1; TRBD1 aligns across 8 bases. The germline CDR1 and CDR2 sequences are SGHRS and YFSETQ. This CDR3 is 16 amino acids long. The V gene end was trimmed by 5 bases and the J gene end by 0 bases; junction bases not matched to a gene: 7. The CDR3 DNA reads TGCGCCAGCAGTTCCGGACAGGGAAGCTCCTACAATGAGCAGTTCTTC. It is translated as CASSSGQGSSYNEQFF.

The chain combines TRBV6-6 with TRBJ2-5; D gene unclear. This CDR3 spans 11 amino acids. Germline CDR1 MNHNY, CDR2 SVGAGI (reference sequence). V was trimmed by 3 bases and J by 5 bases, leaving 4 bases between them. The CDR3 region is CASSYLETQYF. The CDR3 bases are TGTGCCAGCAGTTATTTGGAGACCCAGTACTTC.

This chain connects TRBV19 to TRBJ1-5; 10 bases align to TRBD1. The CDR3 spans 18 residues. Germline CDR1 and CDR2: LNHDA and SQIVND (reference sequence). Trimming cost V 3 bases and J 3 bases; bases outside gene matches: 11. In nucleotides, the CDR3 is TGTGCCAGTAGTATGGGACAGGGGCTCCGGGGGCACAATCAGCCCCAGCATTTT. Amino acid sequence: CASSMGQGLRGHNQPQHF.

In its sample, this clone was seen once. The chain links TRBV27 to TRBJ2-7; no clear D. Germline lookup yields CDR1 MNHEY and CDR2 SMNVEV (reference sequence). V lost 2 bases, J lost 0 bases, and 8 bases lay in between. The CDR3 runs 14 residues. The CDR3 sequence: CASSLRLGSYEQYF. The CDR3 nucleotides are TGTGCCAGCAGTTTAAGGTTGGGCTCCTACGAGCAGTACTTC.

This clone came up once. The V and J genes are TRBV28 and TRBJ1-1, with TRBD1 as a possible D gene (5 bases). The CDR3 has 11 amino acids. CDR1 MDHEN and CDR2 SYDVKM come from the germline V gene. The V gene lost 9 bases and the J gene lost 1 base, with 6 bases spanning the gap. The CDR3 nucleotides read TGTGCCAGTACAGGGAACACTGAAGCTTTCTTT. Its translation: CASTGNTEAFF.

The genes are TRBV6-4 and TRBJ2-3, with TRBD2 matching 7 bases. The length of the CDR3 is 15 residues. CDR1 and CDR2 from the germline V gene are MRHNA and SNTAGT. V shed 4 bases, J shed 1 base, and the junction held 5 bases outside the gene matches. The CDR3 coding sequence is TGTGCCAGCAGTGCTACTAGCGAGGGCACAGATACGCAGTATTTT. It is translated as CASSATSEGTDTQYF.

The chain combines TRBV7-3 with TRBJ2-7, with TRBD2 matching over 7 bases. Germline lookup yields CDR1 SGHTA and CDR2 FQGTGA. CDR3 length equals 17 residues. J lost 1 base, V lost 1 base, and 10 bases had no gene match. CDR3 in amino acids: CASSLNPVAGVSYEQYF. The DNA of the CDR3 is TGTGCCAGCAGCTTAAACCCCGTGGCGGGGGTGTCCTACGAGCAGTACTTC.

The rearrangement uses TRBV9 and TRBJ2-2; possibly TRBD1 for D (6 bases). In germline, CDR1 is SGDLS, CDR2 YYNGEE. V was pared by 4 bases and J by 6 bases, with 16 bases between. The CDR3 is 15 residues long. This CDR3 is CASSSAPGVSGELFF. CDR3 coding DNA: TGTGCCAGCAGCTCTGCTCCAGGGGTTTCCGGGGAGCTGTTTTTT.

The chain employs TRBV27 and TRBJ1-4, with D possibly matching TRBD1 (5 bases). Germline CDR1 and CDR2: MNHEY and SMNVEV (reference sequence). The CDR3 runs 14 residues. Trimming took off 3 bases at V and 6 bases at J, with 11 bases between the two ends. The chain's CDR3 is CASSFGGGHEKLFF. CDR3 DNA: TGTGCCAGCAGTTTCGGGGGAGGCCATGAAAAACTGTTTTTT.

The chain links TRBV28 to TRBJ1-2; the match to TRBD1 covers 10 bases. V dropped 3 bases and J dropped 0; count of bases not matched to a gene: 10. The CDR3 covers 18 residues. The germline gives CDR1 MDHEN, CDR2 SYDVKM. The DNA of the CDR3 is TGTGCCAGCAGTTTGGCCGGGACAGGGGCCTTCCCTAACTATGGCTACACCTTC. Translated: CASSLAGTGAFPNYGYTF.

The chain carries TRBV27 and TRBJ2-3, with D perhaps TRBD2 (7 bases). Germline V CDR1 and CDR2: MNHEY, SMNVEV (reference sequence). The CDR3 has 17 residues. V shed 0 bases and J shed 5 bases, with 18 bases lying between them. CDR3 coding DNA: TGTGCCAGCAGTTTATCGATGGGGGGGACCAGGGGAGATACGCAGTATTTT. Its translation: CASSLSMGGTRGDTQYF.

The V gene is TRBV7-9, the J gene TRBJ1-2, with TRBD1 as a possible D gene (5 bases). Germline V lookup: CDR1 SEHNR, CDR2 FQNEAQ (reference sequence). V lost 5 bases and J 0 bases, leaving 16 bases between the germline ends. The CDR3 has 16 residues. The CDR3 DNA sequence: TGTGCCAGCAGCCTAACCCGCAGGGCGTCTAACTATGGCTACACCTTC. Amino acid sequence: CASSLTRRASNYGYTF.

The chain links TRBV6-5 to TRBJ1-4; tentative D call: TRBD1 (5 bases). Germline V gives CDR1 MNHEY, CDR2 SVGAGI. V was clipped by 8 bases and J by 7 bases, with 14 bases between them. CDR3 length equals 13 residues. The CDR3: CASYGGSGEKLFF. The CDR3 coding sequence is TGTGCCAGCTACGGGGGGAGCGGTGAAAAACTGTTTTTT.

The gene calls are TRBV5-1 and TRBJ1-4, with D uncertain. V was cut by 0 bases and J by 5 bases, with 11 bases left in between. This CDR3 has 15 amino acids. CDR1 is SGHRS and CDR2 is YFSETQ in the germline V gene. DNA of the CDR3: TGCGCCAGCAGCTTGGTAGGGCAGAAAAATGAAAAACTGTTTTTT. Its translation is CASSLVGQKNEKLFF.

The chain couples TRBV6-5 to TRBJ2-7; the D gene is possibly TRBD1 (6 bases). Trimming stripped 6 bases from V and 5 bases from J, with 17 bases between. From germline, CDR1 is MNHEY and CDR2 SVGAGI. The CDR3 has 14 amino acids. CDR3 amino acids: CASSAAGVSDEQYF. Here the CDR3 DNA reads TGTGCCAGCAGCGCTGCAGGGGTGAGTGACGAGCAGTACTTC.